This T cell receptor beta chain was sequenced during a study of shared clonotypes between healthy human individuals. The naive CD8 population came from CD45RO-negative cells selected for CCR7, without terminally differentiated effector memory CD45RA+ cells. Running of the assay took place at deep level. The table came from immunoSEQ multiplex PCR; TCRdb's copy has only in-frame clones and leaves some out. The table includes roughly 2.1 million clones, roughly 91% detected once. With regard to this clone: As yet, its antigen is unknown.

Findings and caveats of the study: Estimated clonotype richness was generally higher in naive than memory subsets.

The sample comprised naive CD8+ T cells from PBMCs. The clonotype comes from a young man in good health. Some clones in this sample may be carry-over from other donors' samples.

CDR3 nucleotide sequence: TGTGCCAGCAGTGATATGGGACGGGATGGGTACTACGAGCAGTACTTC. It is translated as CASSDMGRDGYYEQYF. The chain uses TRBV27 and TRBJ2-7; the D gene could be TRBD1 or TRBD2 (5 bases each). V lost 5 bases and J lost 3, with 20 bases in between. The CDR3 is made up of 16 amino acids. The germline V gene encodes CDR1 MNHEY and CDR2 SMNVEV (reference sequence).